This T cell receptor (beta chain) originates from a study of OX40 agonist ivuxolimab in advanced cancers. This CDR3 spans 17 amino acids. Germline V lookup: CDR1 LNHDA, CDR2 SQIVND (reference sequence). Trimming at V came to 0 bases and at J to 4 bases, leaving 9 bases not matched to a gene. The repertoire was sequenced with immunoSEQ multiplex PCR; TCRdb's copy has only in-frame clones and lacks some. The table has tens of thousands of clones, approximately 90% seen once. The material was CD4+ or CD8+ T cells sorted from blood, obtained in a trial of the OX40 agonist ivuxolimab. This receptor was obtained from an adult with an advanced solid tumor such as melanoma, head and neck, liver or kidney cancer. V is TRBV19 and J is TRBJ2-1; 7 positions match TRBD2. CDR3: CASSIDHGGRRYNEQFF. CDR3 bases: TGTGCCAGTAGTATAGATCACGGCGGGAGAAGGTACAATGAGCAGTTCTTC. Together with reference TRBV19 and TRBJ2-1, the CDR3 gives the full variable domain: DGGITQSPKYLFRKEGQNVTLSCEQNLNHDAMYWYRQDPGQGLRLIYYSQIVNDFQKGDIAEGYSVSREKKESFPLTVTSAQKNPTAFYLCASSIDHGGRRYNEQFFGPGTRLTVL.